The clone carrying this TCR beta chain came up a few times. The antigen remains undetermined. This specimen belongs to a study of beta chain features in type 1 diabetes. In the study overall: Age and gender were similar between patients and healthy donors, as were cell yields. Whole-study results and caveats: There was a moderate but significant shortening of TCRB CDR3s in all four CD4+ subsets of Type 1 diabetes patients. A pattern of fewer insertions and more deletions at VDJ junctions was seen in type 1 diabetes patients.

Reverse transcription of all isolated RNA meant that expressed TCRB transcripts were sequenced. Method: immunoSEQ multiplex PCR; TCRdb's copy keeps in-frame clones and lacks some. The profile shows 250,000 or so clones, just over 20% of them singletons. Germline CDR1 is SGDLS and CDR2 is YYNGEE. V dropped 0 bases and J dropped 2 bases, with 11 bases sitting between them. The CDR3 runs to 15 residues. Cell sorting via CD45RO/CCR7/CD25/CD127/CD95/CD27 was performed to obtain CD4+ naive, central memory, regulatory and stem cell-like memory cells. The chain recombines TRBV9 with TRBJ1-2, with TRBD1 as a possible D gene (6 bases). Source material: naive CD4+ T cells from blood. The sequence was collected from a woman aged 40 to 50 with type 1 diabetes. CDR3 in DNA: TGTGCCAGCAGCGTAGGGCCCACAGGGAACTATGGCTACACCTTC. Protein: CASSVGPTGNYGYTF. Variable domain in full (rest from reference TRBV9 and TRBJ1-2): DSGVTQTPKHLITATGQRVTLRCSPRSGDLSVYWYQQSLDQGLQFLIQYYNGEERAKGNILERFSAQQFPDLHSELNLSSLELGDSALYFCASSVGPTGNYGYTFGSGTRLTVV.